Sequencing of this TCR beta chain was carried out in a study of shared clonotypes between healthy human individuals. Some 30,000 T cell genomes (about 0.2 ug DNA) went into each sorted-subset replicate. Assay: immunoSEQ multiplex PCR; the TCRdb copy retains only in-frame clones and omits some. Of 950,000 to 1,100,000 clones listed, around 76% are singletons. Findings and limits, study-wide: Generally, naive subsets (rather than memory subsets) showed larger estimated richness. Only blood samples were collected, and tissue repertoires likely differ. Incomplete sequencing of sorted subsets was indicated by rarefaction despite large depth.

On this clone itself: The antigen remains unidentified.

The CDR3 totals 14 residues. Germline V gene data show CDR1 as MNHNY and CDR2 as SVGAGI (reference sequence). With 2 bases removed from V and 8 bases from J, the gap between germline ends came to 12 bases. The chain couples TRBV6-6 to TRBJ2-2; D remains unclear. The clonotype was recovered from a man younger than 35 in good health. The material sequenced was memory CD4+ T cells sorted from blood. Subset given: CD45RA-negative fraction. The CDR3: CASSYRVGLGELFF. The CDR3 DNA reads as TGTGCCAGCAGTTACCGTGTGGGTCTTGGGGAGCTGTTTTTT.